Listed below are T cell receptor beta chains from one sample, sequenced in a study of blood T cells in healthy people across ages. TCRdb recomputed calls from the 5' RACE reads with MiXCR, one row per CDR3 protein. The sample has roughly 800,000 distinct CDR3 sequences, approximately 25% seen once. The sample also formed part of further work on T cells of mothers and their children.

The specimen was blood. All receptors come from a boy aged 5-17 years in good health. Both conserved end residues are trimmed from each CDR3.

>TRBV19
ASSDRDREFYEQY
>TRBV11-3
ASSIQMSGGNTIY
>TRBV15
ATSRDRDLLNTEAF
>TRBV10-3
AISSGLAGNNEQF
>TRBV29-1
SVYRWGITDTQY
>TRBV6-2/TRBV6-3
ASKGWTSGDQETQY
>TRBV7-6
ASSRTSGEYNEQF
>TRBV6-6
ASSYAEQETQY
>TRBV6-5
ASSYFGGGESYGYT
>TRBV9
ASSVEPGLTPGDTEAF
>TRBV10-3
ATRRQGEETQY
>TRBV5-1
ASRSTGDGETQY
>TRBV6-2/TRBV6-3
ASRQGTGYGYT
>TRBV12-3/TRBV12-4
ASSRGAPNEQF
>TRBV7-2
AGSLVAGSTDTQY
>TRBV29-1
SAPLAGGGDTQY
>TRBV3-1
ASSQEYTAREQF
>TRBV9
ASSVERLAGVNEQY
>TRBV20-1
SASRGLADYEQY
>TRBV2
ARGRGLRSNQPQH
>TRBV2
ASSPQAGSGQPQH
>TRBV7-9
ASSQMGGARETQY
>TRBV7-8
ASSLGKPGSADTQY
>TRBV5-1
ASSPWTSGRHETQY
>TRBV29-1
SVEGPGIEQF
>TRBV12-3/TRBV12-4
ASSLSGWGAYNQPQH
>TRBV4-1
ASSSVWDSGNTIY
>TRBV6-6
ASGDRVGEQY
>TRBV20-1
SARGSNRGEQY
>TRBV7-3
ASSRGLDNEQF
>TRBV11-2
ASRSLAVGTQY
>TRBV4-3
ASSQDVRLAVNIQY
>TRBV12-3/TRBV12-4
ASSSGASGGSRPDAQY
>TRBV6-2/TRBV6-3
ASSYSTEGPYGYT
>TRBV20-1
SARRGTYEQY
>TRBV5-1
ARGAGYQETQY
>TRBV10-3
AISELGPDGGNEQF
>TRBV28
ASRGLVTGVKLF
>TRBV25-1
ASSVRAIHNEQF
>TRBV20-1
SVPTSPQETQY
>TRBV18
ASSPSSGTGFTEAF
>TRBV4-1
ASSQMGEGSETQY
>TRBV20-1
SARDPGAFYNEQF
>TRBV9
ASSVLPIAGDGGNEQF
>TRBV10-3
AIGESYRGNPLH
>TRBV20-1
SAIVLAKNIQY
>TRBV20-1
SAREIGGGSNQPQH
>TRBV5-1
ASSLSGHWADTQY
>TRBV2
ASSDGGLISFEAF
>TRBV29-1
SVPGDGTEAF
>TRBV7-2
ASSLAWGGSNTQY
>TRBV29-1
SAGFYNEQF
>TRBV20-1
SASPVEGDTEAF
>TRBV29-1
SVERAGDYQETQY
>TRBV12-3/TRBV12-4
ASSFSSSRYEQY